One sample yielded the 28 T cell receptor beta chains listed below, sequenced in a study of T cell responses to AZD1222 COVID-19 vaccine. TCRdb keeps only in-frame clones here, not all; method: immunoSEQ multiplex PCR. This table holds around 99,000 clones, around 92% found once. This sample comprised peripheral blood, obtained 28 days after the second AZD1222 dose. These receptors were collected from an adult who received the AZD1222 COVID-19 vaccine.

CDR3 region: CASSGREDYEQYF. Written as DNA, the CDR3 is TGTGCCAGCAGCGGGCGCGAAGATTACGAGCAGTACTTC. This chain connects TRBV5-4 to TRBJ2-7; D remains unclear. CDR1 and CDR2 (germline): SGHNT, YYREEE (reference sequence). This CDR3 comprises 13 residues. V dropped 4 bases and J dropped 4 bases, with 12 bases sitting between them.

The DNA of the CDR3 is TGTGCCAGCAGCCAAAGCCGACAGGGAACTCAGTACTTC. Translation gives CASSQSRQGTQYF. The chain has TRBV3-1 (or the pseudogene TRBV3-2) and TRBJ2-4; 7 bases align to TRBD1. CDR3 length: 13 residues. Per the germline V gene, CDR1 is LGHDT and CDR2 is YNNKEL (reference sequence). With 2 bases clipped from V and 12 bases from J, the junction kept 7 bases outside the gene matches.

The chain links TRBV7-2 to TRBJ2-2; D gene unclear. The length of the CDR3 is 13 residues. The V end lost 7 bases, the J end lost 4 bases, and 10 bases lay between the germline ends. Germline V gene data show CDR1 as SGHTA and CDR2 as FQGNSA. The CDR3 DNA is TGTGCCAGCACCTATTCCCGCACCGGGGAGCTGTTTTTT. This gives the protein CASTYSRTGELFF. Full variable domain (rest looked up from reference TRBV7-2 and TRBJ2-2): GAGVSQSPSNKVTEKGKDVELRCDPISGHTALYWYRQSLGQGLEFLIYFQGNSAPDKSGLPSDRFSAERTGGSVSTLTIQRTQQEDSAVYLCASTYSRTGELFFGEGSRLTVL.

The V call is TRBV7-9, the J call TRBJ2-5; D is unresolved. Germline V lookup: CDR1 SEHNR, CDR2 FQNEAQ (reference sequence). V gave up 2 bases and J gave up 4 bases, with 5 bases separating them. The CDR3 is 12 amino acids. CDR3 DNA sequence: TGTGCCAGCAGCTTATTTCTAGAGACCCAGTACTTC. It is translated as CASSLFLETQYF.

This sequence joins TRBV27 and TRBJ1-1; D gene unclear. Between the trimmed V and J ends, which lost 8 bases and 4 bases, there was a span of 14 bases. The germline CDR1 and CDR2 sequences are MNHEY and SMNVEV (reference sequence). This CDR3 has 13 residues. The CDR3 region is CASSRIGRTEAFF. CDR3 nucleotide sequence: TGTGCCAGCTCGAGGATCGGGCGCACTGAAGCTTTCTTT.

The CDR3 DNA reads TGTGCCAGCTCAGCAACAGGGGTCGTTGGTGAAAAACTGTTTTTT. Its protein is CASSATGVVGEKLFF. This sequence joins TRBV18 and TRBJ1-4; 7 bases are shared with TRBD1. Germline CDR1 KGHSH, CDR2 LQKENI. This CDR3 is 15 amino acids long. Germline trimming cut 5 bases from V and 7 bases from J; bases unmatched to any gene: 10.

The V and J genes are TRBV19 and TRBJ2-7; D call uncertain. Germline assignment: CDR1 LNHDA and CDR2 SQIVND (reference sequence). The CDR3 sequence is 14 residues long. Trimming stripped 2 bases from V and 1 base from J, with 9 bases between. The CDR3 loop reads CASSISRVSYEQYF. In nucleotides, the CDR3 is TGTGCCAGTAGTATAAGCAGAGTTTCCTACGAGCAGTACTTC.

The rearrangement joins TRBV7-2 to TRBJ1-6; D possibly corresponds to TRBD1 (5 bases). The V gene lost 1 base and the J gene lost 9 bases, with 10 bases spanning the gap. This CDR3 contains 14 residues. Germline CDR1 reads SGHTA; CDR2 reads FQGNSA. CDR3 region: CASSLGGEVSPLHF. The CDR3 DNA reads TGTGCCAGCAGCTTAGGGGGCGAAGTTTCACCCCTCCACTTT. Full variable domain (missing parts from reference TRBV7-2 and TRBJ1-6): GAGVSQSPSNKVTEKGKDVELRCDPISGHTALYWYRQSLGQGLEFLIYFQGNSAPDKSGLPSDRFSAERTGGSVSTLTIQRTQQEDSAVYLCASSLGGEVSPLHFGNGTRLTVT.

The V gene is TRBV6-2 or TRBV6-3, the J gene TRBJ2-2; 7 positions agree with TRBD1. The CDR3 extends over 16 amino acids. Looked up from germline, CDR1 is MNHEY and CDR2 is SVGEGT. V trimming: 6 bases; J trimming: 0 bases; junction bases outside the gene matches: 7. The CDR3: CASSTGQEPNTGELFF. CDR3 nucleotides: TGTGCCAGCAGCACCGGACAGGAACCGAACACCGGGGAGCTGTTTTTT.

This clone was counted a few times. CDR3 region: CASSRPGISGNTIYF. CDR3 sequence (DNA): TGTGCCAGCAGCAGACCTGGGATCTCTGGAAACACCATATATTTT. V is TRBV6-5 and J is TRBJ1-3; D gene ambiguous. V gave up 6 bases and J gave up 0 bases, with 12 bases separating them. Germline loops: CDR1 MNHEY, CDR2 SVGAGI. The CDR3 runs 15 residues.

This chain links TRBV6-2 or TRBV6-3 with TRBJ2-7, with 7 bases fitting TRBD1. Germline CDR1 is MNHEY and CDR2 is SVGEGT. The CDR3 consists of 14 residues. The J segment lost 3 bases and the V segment lost 3 bases, leaving 5 bases of the junction unmatched. The CDR3: CASSYTAGGYEQYF. The CDR3 DNA reads TGTGCCAGCAGTTATACGGCAGGGGGCTACGAGCAGTACTTC.

The chain combines TRBV7-2 with TRBJ1-5, with no clear D. This CDR3 comprises 16 residues. The V gene's germline CDR1 is SGHTA and CDR2 FQGNSA. Trimming left V 1 base short and J 7 bases short, with 17 bases between. The CDR3 is CASSLDRGSAGQPQHF. The CDR3 nucleotides read TGTGCCAGCAGCTTAGATCGAGGGTCCGCCGGGCAGCCCCAGCATTTT.

The chain carries TRBV5-6 and TRBJ2-5; TRBD1 might be the D (5 bases). The V gene's germline CDR1 is SGHDT and CDR2 YYEEEE. The V gene lost 4 bases and the J gene lost 4 bases, with 8 bases spanning the gap. The CDR3 has 12 residues. For the CDR3, the DNA is TGTGCCAGCAGCCTGGGGCCAGAGACCCAGTACTTC. Translating it yields CASSLGPETQYF.

This chain uses TRBV11-2 with TRBJ2-1; TRBD1 agrees at 7 bases. Germline CDR1 SGHAT, CDR2 FQNNGV. Losses at the gene ends were 8 bases for V and 7 bases for J; bases not matched to a gene: 14. The CDR3 spans 15 residues. The CDR3 loop is CASQGDRGRWNEQFF. The DNA for the CDR3 is TGTGCCAGCCAGGGGGACAGAGGACGGTGGAATGAGCAGTTCTTC.

This chain links TRBV27 with TRBJ1-2, with D perhaps matching TRBD1 (6 bases). This CDR3 is built from 13 residues. CDR1 and CDR2 (germline): MNHEY, SMNVEV (reference sequence). Trimming removed 4 bases from V and 7 bases from J, with 13 bases in between. CDR3 amino acids: CASSWPGGVGYTF. CDR3 nucleotide sequence: TGTGCCAGCAGTTGGCCCGGGGGCGTTGGCTACACCTTC.

CDR3 coding DNA: TGTGCCACCAGCAGCGCCCCCGGGGGATCGAACTATGGCTACACCTTC. It yields the protein CATSSAPGGSNYGYTF. V gene TRBV15 combines with J gene TRBJ1-2; TRBD1 is a possible D gene (5 bases). CDR1 and CDR2 from the germline V gene are LNHNV and YYDKDF (reference sequence). The CDR3 contains 16 residues. V dropped 3 bases and J dropped 2 bases, with 16 bases sitting between them.

The CDR3 spells CASSLAQLDGGYTF. The CDR3 DNA reads TGTGCCAGCAGCTTGGCCCAGCTGGACGGTGGCTACACCTTC. The rearrangement links TRBV5-4 to TRBJ1-2, with no clear D. The CDR3 loop spans 14 amino acids. The V gene's germline CDR1 is SGHNT and CDR2 YYREEE (reference sequence). V lost 0 bases and J 7 bases, leaving 13 bases between the germline ends.

This sequence joins TRBV19 and TRBJ1-5; no definite D call. CDR1 is LNHDA and CDR2 is SQIVND in the germline V gene (reference sequence). V lost 2 bases and J lost 0, with 11 bases in between. This CDR3 region has 16 residues. CDR3 DNA: TGTGCCAGTAGTATACCAGGAGGTATTAGCAATCAGCCCCAGCATTTT. This codes for CASSIPGGISNQPQHF.

The J gene is TRBJ1-5, the V gene TRBV6-4; D ambiguous. V lost 5 bases to trimming and J lost 7 bases, with 15 bases between them. The germline V gene has CDR1 MRHNA and CDR2 SNTAGT. This CDR3 spans 14 amino acids. The CDR3 loop reads CASSLDGVGQPQHF. The DNA of the CDR3 is TGTGCCAGCAGTCTAGACGGGGTTGGGCAGCCCCAGCATTTT.

The V call is TRBV5-6, the J call TRBJ1-4, with 9 bases matching TRBD1. The CDR3 spans 14 residues. Per germline, CDR1 SGHDT and CDR2 YYEEEE. The V segment lost 6 bases and the J segment 8 bases; nucleotides outside the gene matches: 8. The CDR3 bases are TGTGCCAGCACACACGGGACAGGGTCGGAAAAACTGTTTTTT. This encodes CASTHGTGSEKLFF.

V usage is TRBV28 and J usage is TRBJ1-3; D remains unclear. Trimming stripped 3 bases from V and 0 bases from J, with 15 bases between. The CDR3 is 17 residues long. Per germline, CDR1 MDHEN and CDR2 SYDVKM. CDR3 bases: TGTGCCAGCAGTTTTTTTGCAGGAGGCAGCTCTGGAAACACCATATATTTT. Translation gives CASSFFAGGSSGNTIYF.

The rearrangement uses TRBV5-1 and TRBJ2-7; 13 nucleotides align to TRBD2. J gave up 6 bases and V 2 bases, and 11 bases lay outside the gene matches. The CDR3 covers 17 residues. Germline V gives CDR1 SGHRS, CDR2 YFSETQ. The CDR3 loop is CASSFQGLAGVPPEQYF. In DNA, the CDR3 is TGCGCCAGCAGCTTTCAAGGACTAGCGGGAGTACCCCCCGAGCAGTACTTC.

The V gene is TRBV6-5, the J gene TRBJ1-4, with 7 bases fitting TRBD1. Germline V gene sequence: CDR1 MNHEY, CDR2 SVGAGI. J lost 0 bases, V lost 2 bases, and 0 bases had no gene match. This CDR3 region has 15 residues. CDR3 loop: CASSYGQATNEKLFF. In DNA, the CDR3 is TGTGCCAGCAGTTACGGACAGGCAACTAATGAAAAACTGTTTTTT.

J is TRBJ1-5 and V is TRBV6-6; no firm D call. With 1 base removed from V and 2 bases from J, the gap between germline ends came to 9 bases. The germline CDR1 and CDR2 sequences are MNHNY and SVGAGI (reference sequence). This CDR3 is 15 amino acids long. The DNA for the CDR3 is TGTGCCAGCAGTTACTTGGGAAGGGGCAATCAGCCCCAGCATTTT. Its translation is CASSYLGRGNQPQHF.

The table lists this clone with a few counts. The genes are TRBV5-8 and TRBJ2-1; 10 nucleotides align to TRBD2. The CDR3 totals 16 residues. The J segment lost 4 bases and the V segment lost 0 bases, leaving 4 bases of the junction unmatched. Looked up from germline, CDR1 is SGHTS and CDR2 is YDEGEE. The CDR3: CASSLESGREYNEQFF. CDR3 DNA sequence: TGTGCCAGCAGCTTGGAAAGCGGGAGGGAATACAATGAGCAGTTCTTC.

The V and J genes are TRBV9 and TRBJ1-2; D not certain. V was pared by 0 bases and J by 8 bases, with 17 bases between. Germline V lookup: CDR1 SGDLS, CDR2 YYNGEE. The CDR3 runs to 15 residues. The CDR3 DNA is TGTGCCAGCAGCGTAGGCGGGCGGCCCTCTAACGGCTACACCTTC. Translation: CASSVGGRPSNGYTF.

This sequence joins TRBV6-1 and TRBJ2-1; 9 nucleotides align to TRBD2. The V segment lost 2 bases and the J segment 10 bases; nucleotides outside the gene matches: 12. This CDR3 region has 16 residues. The germline gives CDR1 MNHNS, CDR2 SASEGT. Written as DNA, the CDR3 is TGTGCCAGCAGTGAATTCGCGGGGGGGCCCAACAGAGAGCAGTTCTTC. Translation gives CASSEFAGGPNREQFF.

This clone occurred once. The chain has TRBV6-6 and TRBJ2-1; D is possibly TRBD2 (6 bases). The CDR3 consists of 12 residues. V was shortened by 6 bases and J by 6 bases, with 9 bases between the two germline ends. CDR1 is MNHNY and CDR2 is SVGAGI in the germline V gene (reference sequence). CDR3 bases: TGTGCCAGCAGCCTGACTAGCAATGAGCAGTTCTTC. The encoded protein is CASSLTSNEQFF.